Given below is one T cell receptor beta chain in context. Its antigen remains unidentified. This sample is part of a study of blood T cells in healthy people across ages. Study results and limitations: A roughly linear age-dependent decrease characterized TCR beta diversity per million T cells.

For the second PCR, which ran for roughly 7 to 11 cycles, a sample-barcoded 5' primer and a J-beta primer mix were used. A template-switch adaptor containing 12 random nucleotides labeled each cDNA molecule. Paired-end reads containing CDR3 totaled no fewer than 2.5 million for each sample. MiXCR, applied by TCRdb to the 5' RACE reads, yields one record per CDR3 protein. The sample yields approximately 580,000 distinct CDR3 sequences, under 30% seen once. Germline V CDR1 and CDR2: MGHRA, YSYEKL. V gave up 4 bases and J gave up 0 bases, with 12 bases separating them. The CDR3 covers 15 residues. The same data also went into a second study, on T cells of mothers and their children. That source reports: Persisting microchimeric T cell clones went undetected.

Specimen: blood. The TCR comes from a boy younger than 18 in good health. J is TRBJ2-5 and V is TRBV4-1; a weak D match, TRBD1 (6 bases). The CDR3 DNA follows: TGCGCCAGCAGCCGGACGCGGACAGACCAAGAGACCCAGTACTTC. This gives the protein CASSRTRTDQETQYF.